A selection of T cell receptor beta chains follows, all from one sample in a study. TCRdb independently ran MiXCR on the RT-PCR reads; one entry per CDR3 protein. The repertoire has almost 700,000 distinct CDR3 sequences, 12% to 15% of them found once; the top ten carry just over 3.5%. The sample consisted of memory CD4+ T cells from blood. The receptors shown here come from a female donor in good health, serving as a healthy control. The CDR3 runs from the conserved cysteine through the conserved F or W. Each record gives: V gene, J gene, CDR3 protein.

TRBV20-1	TRBJ1-1	CSNLVKLNTEAFF
TRBV30	TRBJ1-3	CAWTDRGSHLSGNTIYF
TRBV28	TRBJ2-4	CASSLGGRDIQYF
TRBV4-2	TRBJ1-2	CASSQSGLDYGYTF
TRBV5-1	TRBJ2-1	CASSLGVSNYEQFF
TRBV20-1	TRBJ2-1	CSAREAIAAPGNEQFF
TRBV11-2	TRBJ2-2	CASSLGLVRGTGELFF
TRBV28	TRBJ2-7	CASTSLTSTSSYEQYF
TRBV2	TRBJ2-5	CASSERNRQETQYF
TRBV24-1	TRBJ1-2	CATSDRSDRGKSYGYTF